A single sample gave rise to the 10 T cell receptor beta chains below, sequenced in a study of response to subunit inactivated influenza vaccine. TCRdb re-analysed the RT-PCR reads in MiXCR, keeping a single row per CDR3 protein. The table includes 700,000 to 800,000 distinct CDR3 sequences, roughly 20% detected once. The material was PBMCs from blood, obtained about 5 days after vaccination. Every receptor here comes from a man aged 50 to 60 who received an inactivated influenza vaccine.

This clonotype was picked up a small number of times. The CDR3 DNA follows: TGCAGTGCTAGATCCGGCGGAGGCGGGGGTTCAGATACGCAGTATTTT. This codes for CSARSGGGGGSDTQYF. The chain combines TRBV20-1 with TRBJ2-3; 7 bases fit TRBD2. J gave up 4 bases and V 2 bases, and 12 bases lay outside the gene matches. The CDR3 is 16 residues long. Germline CDR1 reads DFQATT; CDR2 reads SNEGSKA (reference sequence).

The chain carries TRBV7-2 and TRBJ1-6; 12 bases map to TRBD1. Germline V gene sequence: CDR1 SGHTA, CDR2 FQGNSA. CDR3 size: 15 residues. The junction had 4 bases not matched to a gene; V was cut back by 5 bases and J by 8 bases. The CDR3 DNA follows: TGTGCCAGCAGCCCCGGGACAGGGGGCTATTCACCCCTCCACTTT. It is translated as CASSPGTGGYSPLHF.

This clonotype was counted only a few times. The rearrangement uses TRBV4-3 and TRBJ2-1; 8 bases agree with TRBD1. Germline V gene lookup returns CDR1 LGHNA and CDR2 YSLEER. Trimming took 4 bases from V and 6 from J; bases not matched to a gene: 5. CDR3 length: 14 residues. Written as DNA, the CDR3 is TGCGCCAGCAGCCTATCCGACAGGGGCAATGAGCAGTTCTTC. Its translation: CASSLSDRGNEQFF.

This clonotype has a handful of counts. CDR3 DNA sequence: TGTGCCAGCAGCTCCAAGTCGAGGTACACAGATACGCAGTATTTT. Its translation is CASSSKSRYTDTQYF. The V call is TRBV7-9, the J call TRBJ2-3; D is unresolved. The germline V gene has CDR1 SEHNR and CDR2 FQNEAQ (reference sequence). The CDR3 runs to 15 residues. With 4 bases removed from V and 2 bases from J, the gap between germline ends came to 13 bases. Combining the CDR3 with reference TRBV7-9 and TRBJ2-3 gives the whole variable domain DTGVSQNPRHKITKRGQNVTFRCDPISEHNRLYWYRQTLGQGPEFLTYFQNEAQLEKSRLLSDRFSAERPKGSFSTLEIQRTEQGDSAMYLCASSSKSRYTDTQYFGPGTRLTVL.

This clonotype was seen more than once but under ten times. This sequence joins TRBV2 and TRBJ1-5, with 12 bases lining up with TRBD1. Looked up from germline, CDR1 is SNHLY and CDR2 is FYNNEI. This CDR3 is built from 17 residues. Trimming at V came to 5 bases and at J to 1 base, leaving 6 bases not matched to a gene. CDR3 sequence: CASSLGQGANSNQPQHF. The CDR3 DNA reads as TGTGCCAGCAGTTTGGGACAGGGGGCTAACAGCAATCAGCCCCAGCATTTT. The full variable domain, in which reference TRBV2 and TRBJ1-5 provide the parts outside the CDR3, is EPEVTQTPSHQVTQMGQEVILRCVPISNHLYFYWYRQILGQKVEFLVSFYNNEISEKSEIFDDQFSVERPDGSNFTLKIRSTKLEDSAMYFCASSLGQGANSNQPQHFGDGTRLSIL.

This chain uses TRBV20-1 with TRBJ2-2, with D possibly being TRBD2 (7 bases). Trimming removed 6 bases from V and 6 bases from J, with 17 bases in between. Germline CDR1 reads DFQATT; CDR2 reads SNEGSKA (reference sequence). This CDR3 has 14 residues. CDR3 in DNA: TGCAGTGCCAAGGGGGGGGTAGTTTCCGGGGAGCTGTTTTTT. Translation gives CSAKGGVVSGELFF.

There are a few counts of this clonotype. This chain joins TRBV12-3 or TRBV12-4 and TRBJ1-1, with 7 bases fitting TRBD1. CDR3 size: 16 residues. V gave up 0 bases and J gave up 7 bases; unmatched junction bases: 11. CDR3 in DNA: TGTGCCAGCAGTTTAGCCATCCCCGGGACAGCAGATGAAGCTTTCTTT. Translation gives CASSLAIPGTADEAFF.

This clonotype was seen a few times. The genes are TRBV5-1 and TRBJ2-1; D possibly corresponds to TRBD1 (6 bases). Germline lookup yields CDR1 SGHRS and CDR2 YFSETQ. Trimming cost V 0 bases and J 0 bases, with 10 bases left between them. The CDR3 sequence is 16 residues long. In nucleotides, the CDR3 is TGCGCCAGCAGCTTGGAGTGGACAGTCTCCTACAATGAGCAGTTCTTC. Its protein product is CASSLEWTVSYNEQFF. The full variable domain, its missing parts supplied by reference TRBV5-1 and TRBJ2-1, is KAGVTQTPRYLIKTRGQQVTLSCSPISGHRSVSWYQQTPGQGLQFLFEYFSETQRNKGNFPGRFSGRQFSNSRSEMNVSTLELGDSALYLCASSLEWTVSYNEQFFGPGTRLTVL.

V usage is TRBV29-1 and J usage is TRBJ2-7; 9 positions match TRBD1. CDR3 size: 15 residues. The J segment lost 6 bases and the V segment lost 4 bases, leaving 13 bases of the junction unmatched. The germline CDR1 and CDR2 sequences are SQVTM and ANQGSEA. The DNA for the CDR3 is TGCAGCGTTGCCATTATCGGGGGACAGGGTTTCGAGCAGTACTTC. As protein: CSVAIIGGQGFEQYF.

This clonotype was seen only a few times. This chain links TRBV6-2 or TRBV6-3 with TRBJ2-5; 14 bases align to TRBD2. The CDR3 is made up of 22 amino acids. Germline CDR1 MNHEY, CDR2 SVGEGT. The ends lost 5 bases at V and 7 bases at J; junction bases unmatched: 27. The CDR3 region is CASSPGDRENRRTSGRMGTQYF. CDR3 DNA sequence: TGTGCCAGCAGTCCGGGGGACAGGGAAAATCGGAGGACTAGCGGGAGGATGGGGACCCAGTACTTC.